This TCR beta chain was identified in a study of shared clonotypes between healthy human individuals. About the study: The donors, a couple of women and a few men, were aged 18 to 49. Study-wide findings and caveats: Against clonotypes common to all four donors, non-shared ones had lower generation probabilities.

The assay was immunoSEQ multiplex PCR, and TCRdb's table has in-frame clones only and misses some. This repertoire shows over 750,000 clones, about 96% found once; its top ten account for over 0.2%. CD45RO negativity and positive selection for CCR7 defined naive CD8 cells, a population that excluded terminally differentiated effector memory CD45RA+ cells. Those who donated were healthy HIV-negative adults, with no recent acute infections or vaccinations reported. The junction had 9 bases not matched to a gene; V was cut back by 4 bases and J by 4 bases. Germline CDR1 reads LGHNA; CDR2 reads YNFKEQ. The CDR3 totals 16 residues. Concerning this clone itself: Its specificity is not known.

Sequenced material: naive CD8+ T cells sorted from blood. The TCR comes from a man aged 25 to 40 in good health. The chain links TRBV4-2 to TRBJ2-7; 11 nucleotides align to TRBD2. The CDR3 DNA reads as TGTGCCAGCAGCCTTCCGTCTGGGACTAGCGGATACGAGCAGTACTTC. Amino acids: CASSLPSGTSGYEQYF.